The 15 T cell receptor beta chains given below trace back to one sample, sequenced in a study of blood T cells in healthy people across ages. The second PCR ran about 6 to 11 cycles with a sample-barcoded 5' primer and J-beta primers. MiXCR, run by TCRdb on the 5' RACE reads, gives a single entry per CDR3 protein. The sample holds nearly 1 million distinct CDR3 sequences, just over 50% seen once. The specimen was blood. Every receptor here comes from a woman between 55 and 75 years old in good health.

The J gene is TRBJ2-5, the V gene TRBV7-2; 10 bases are a match to TRBD2. Trimming removed 6 bases from V and 3 bases from J; junction bases left unmatched: 10. CDR3 length: 16 amino acids. Germline V gene data show CDR1 as SGHTA and CDR2 as FQGNSA. The CDR3 sequence: CASSRHGLAEEETQYF. CDR3 in DNA: TGTGCCAGCAGTCGACATGGACTAGCGGAAGAAGAGACCCAGTACTTC. Together with reference TRBV7-2 and TRBJ2-5, the CDR3 gives the full variable domain: GAGVSQSPSNKVTEKGKDVELRCDPISGHTALYWYRQSLGQGLEFLIYFQGNSAPDKSGLPSDRFSAERTGGSVSTLTIQRTQQEDSAVYLCASSRHGLAEEETQYFGPGTRLLVL.

The rearrangement links TRBV7-9 to TRBJ2-7; no clear D. The CDR3 length is 16 residues. Germline loops: CDR1 SEHNR, CDR2 FQNEAQ (reference sequence). Trimming took off 5 bases at V and 4 bases at J, with 21 bases between the two ends. CDR3 bases: TGTGCCAGCAGCCGAAACCCGGCGACCAGAGAATACGAGCAGTACTTC. This sequence encodes CASSRNPATREYEQYF.

This clonotype was observed a few times. One junction end disagrees with the germline gene, perhaps due to a read error. The J gene is TRBJ2-3, the V gene TRBV12-3 or TRBV12-4; unclear D gene. This CDR3 is 12 amino acids long. CDR3 in DNA: TGTGCCAGCAGATTAGCCCCAGATACGCAGTATTTT. Protein product: CASRLAPDTQYF.

CDR3 DNA: TGCGCCAGCAGCCTAAGCGGTACCGGGAGCGAGCAGTACTTC. Its protein is CASSLSGTGSEQYF. The V and J genes are TRBV5-1 and TRBJ2-5, with D possibly matching TRBD2 (6 bases). The J call is uncertain, as TRBJ2-7 better fits the DNA end. Germline V CDR1 and CDR2: SGHRS, YFSETQ. This CDR3 comprises 14 residues.

The chain recombines TRBV18 with TRBJ1-5, with unresolved D. The V end was cut by 5 bases, the J end by 5 bases, with 7 bases between. The CDR3 loop spans 12 amino acids. Germline V CDR1 and CDR2: KGHSH, LQKENI. In DNA form, the CDR3 reads TGTGCCAGCTCAGCGTGGGATCAGCCCCAGCATTTT. Its translation: CASSAWDQPQHF.

This clonotype was seen a handful of times. The DNA of the CDR3 is TGTGCCAGCAGCCCCCTAGAGCAACGAGTAAACATTCAGTACTTC. Its translation is CASSPLEQRVNIQYF. V gene TRBV11-2 combines with J gene TRBJ2-4; D is uncertain. V lost 5 bases and J 6 bases, leaving 17 bases between the germline ends. CDR1 and CDR2 (germline): SGHAT, FQNNGV. The length of the CDR3 is 15 residues.

This chain joins TRBV10-3 and TRBJ1-4, with D unresolved. The CDR3 is 13 residues long. V was pared by 9 bases and J by 0 bases, with 8 bases between. Per germline, CDR1 ENHRY and CDR2 SYGVKD. The CDR3 sequence is CAISGATNEKLFF. As DNA, the CDR3 is TGTGCCATTTCTGGTGCAACTAATGAAAAACTGTTTTTT.

V is TRBV5-1 and J is TRBJ1-2, with D hard to call. This CDR3 comprises 13 residues. The V and J ends lost 4 bases and 5 bases respectively, with 12 bases between them. Looked up from germline, CDR1 is SGHRS and CDR2 is YFSETQ. The CDR3 DNA sequence: TGCGCCAGCAGCCCCAGCCTAGGATATGGCTACACCTTC. Translating gives CASSPSLGYGYTF.

The chain's CDR3 is CSALGGGLFYNEQFF. CDR3 bases: TGCAGTGCTTTGGGGGGAGGGCTCTTCTACAATGAGCAGTTCTTC. V and J are TRBV20-1 and TRBJ2-1, with 7 bases aligning to TRBD2. The germline gives CDR1 DFQATT, CDR2 SNEGSKA (reference sequence). The CDR3 is 15 amino acids. With V trimmed by 5 bases and J by 3 bases, 10 bases remained unmatched.

The V and J genes are TRBV18 and TRBJ2-1; D is ambiguous. Germline CDR1 and CDR2: KGHSH and LQKENI. Trimming removed 1 base from V and 8 bases from J, with 9 bases in between. The CDR3 is 13 amino acids. CDR3 amino acids: CASSPQSRYEQFF. CDR3 coding DNA: TGTGCCAGCTCACCACAGTCGCGATATGAGCAGTTCTTC.

The chain couples TRBV12-3 or TRBV12-4 to TRBJ2-7; the D gene is possibly TRBD2 (8 bases). This CDR3 has 14 residues. V was cut by 8 bases and J by 1 base, with 15 bases left in between. In DNA, the CDR3 is TGTGCCAGCGGGACAGCGGGGGTGTCCTACGAGCAGTACTTC. Protein: CASGTAGVSYEQYF.

Comment on this clonotype: At one end the junction does not follow the germline gene, possibly because of a read error. This chain uses TRBV20-1 with TRBJ2-1; tentatively, D is TRBD2 (5 bases). This CDR3 contains 13 residues. From germline, CDR1 is DFQATT and CDR2 SNEGSKA (reference sequence). This CDR3 is CSVPGSSYNEQFF. The CDR3 nucleotides read TGTAGTGTACCGGGAAGCTCCTACAATGAGCAGTTCTTC.

V and J are TRBV29-1 and TRBJ2-7, with 10 bases identical to TRBD1. V shed 7 bases and J 6 bases; nucleotides not matched to a gene: 9. CDR1 is SQVTM and CDR2 is ANQGSEA in the germline V gene. This CDR3 spans 13 amino acids. The CDR3 spells CSGTDRGLSEQYF. DNA of the CDR3: TGCAGCGGGACCGACAGGGGGCTTAGCGAGCAGTACTTC.

The V gene is TRBV15, the J gene TRBJ2-3, with 8 nucleotides matching TRBD2. CDR1 and CDR2 from the germline V gene are LNHNV and YYDKDF (reference sequence). Unmatched junction bases numbered 7, after V lost 8 bases and J lost 0 bases. The CDR3 extends over 15 amino acids. CDR3 amino acids: CATPFAGGSTDTQYF. CDR3 nucleotide sequence: TGTGCCACCCCCTTCGCGGGAGGTAGCACAGATACGCAGTATTTT.

This clonotype showed up just a few times. The gene calls are TRBV4-2 and TRBJ2-3; a possible D gene is TRBD2 (5 bases). With 0 bases removed from V and 4 bases from J, the gap between germline ends came to 14 bases. The CDR3 runs 16 residues. The germline CDR1 and CDR2 sequences are LGHNA and YNFKEQ. The CDR3 here is CASSQEFTGISDTQYF. CDR3 sequence (DNA): TGTGCCAGCAGCCAAGAGTTTACGGGGATATCAGATACGCAGTATTTT.